These T cell receptor beta chains were read from a single sample in a study of T cell clonotyping in hematopoietic cell transplantation. Measured with immunoSEQ multiplex PCR; TCRdb has only the in-frame clones, and not every one. Altogether tens of thousands of clones are present, under 90% being singletons, with the ten largest covering about 3.5%. The sequences come from peripheral blood mononuclear cells, collected before stem cell transplant. The receptors stem from a young man with biphenotypic leukemia. Some clones in this sample may be carry-over from other donors' samples. Each CDR3 is given with its conserved first and last residue. A D gene is named only where the DNA matches it firmly. The size of a clone is reported for some rows only, either as once, few or many, or as a class for expanded clones.

j_call clone_size v_call d_call cdr3_nt cdr3_aa
TRBJ1-2 - TRBV7-2 - TGTGCCAGCGGGGTGACCGACAACTATGGCTACACCTTC CASGVTDNYGYTF
TRBJ2-1 - TRBV10-2 - TGCGCCAGCAATCAGGTGGGGGGTTACAATGAGCAGTTCTTC CASNQVGGYNEQFF
TRBJ2-7 - TRBV5-4 TRBD1 TGTGCCAGCAGCCTCCGACCGGGACAGGGGGTCTACGAGCAGTACTTC CASSLRPGQGVYEQYF
TRBJ2-2 - TRBV5-1 - TGCGCCAGCAGCTCGGACAGACAGAACACCGGGGAGCTGTTTTTT CASSSDRQNTGELFF
TRBJ2-7 - TRBV7-9 - TGTGCCAGCAGCATTCTGGGGGGGCCCTCTTACGAGCAGTACTTC CASSILGGPSYEQYF
TRBJ1-2 - TRBV6-5 - TGTGCCACGACAGCTAACTATGGCTACACCTTC CATTANYGYTF
TRBJ1-3 - TRBV7-2 TRBD1 TGTGCCAGCAGCTTGGACAGGGGACCTGGAAACACCATATATTTT CASSLDRGPGNTIYF
TRBJ2-7 - TRBV19 - TGTGCCAGCAGTCTATTAGGGCAGGGGACCTACGAGCAGTACTTC CASSLLGQGTYEQYF
TRBJ2-3 - TRBV2 TRBD2 TGTGCCAGCAGACGTTCGACTAGCCTTCCCACAGATACGCAGTATTTT CASRRSTSLPTDTQYF
TRBJ1-4 - TRBV7-8 - TGTGCCAGCAGCTTGCGGGGATTGGGTGAAAAACTGTTTTTT CASSLRGLGEKLFF
TRBJ2-7 - TRBV4-1 TRBD2 TGCGCCAGCAGCCAAGATGGGGTGCTAGCGGGATGGCGCGACCCCTACGAGCAGTACTTC CASSQDGVLAGWRDPYEQYF
TRBJ1-2 - TRBV7-9 - TGTGCCAGCAGCCCGGGAGCAGGCTATGGCTACACCTTC CASSPGAGYGYTF
TRBJ1-4 - TRBV19 - TGTGCCAGTAGTAAAGGAAGGACGACTAATGAAAAACTGTTTTTT CASSKGRTTNEKLFF
TRBJ1-2 once TRBV11-3 TRBD1 TGTGCCAGCAGCTTAGGGGCGACAGGGGGAGATGGCTACACCTTC CASSLGATGGDGYTF
TRBJ1-1 - TRBV6-5 - TGTGCCAGCAGGGACGACGGGGGGACCGCTGAAGCTTTCTTT CASRDDGGTAEAFF
TRBJ1-2 - TRBV6-5 - TGTGCCAGCACTGGTCTGGGCAGCTATAACTATGGCTACACCTTC CASTGLGSYNYGYTF
TRBJ2-7 few TRBV27 TRBD2 TGTGCCAGCAGTGACTTCGGGGGGGTTAGAATCTACGAGCAGTACTTC CASSDFGGVRIYEQYF
TRBJ2-7 - TRBV11-3 - TGTGCCAGCAGCTTAGGGGGTTACCCCTACGAGCAGTACTTC CASSLGGYPYEQYF
TRBJ1-4 - TRBV7-9 - TGTGCCAGCAGCTTCGGTGGGAGCGTCTGGCTAGATGAAAAACTGTTTTTT CASSFGGSVWLDEKLFF
TRBJ1-3 - TRBV7-8 - TGTGCCAGCAGCTTAGCGAACCGCCACTCTGGAAACACCATATATTTT CASSLANRHSGNTIYF
TRBJ2-3 once TRBV7-9 TRBD2 TGTGCCAGCAGCGGTCCGGGACTAGCGGGGGTGACAGATACGCAGTATTTT CASSGPGLAGVTDTQYF
TRBJ2-3 - TRBV10-3 TRBD2 TGTGCCATCAGTCGACTAGCGGGGGATACGCAGTATTTT CAISRLAGDTQYF
TRBJ2-7 - TRBV19 - TGTGCCAGTAGTATGGCAGGGAAACACGAGCAGTACTTC CASSMAGKHEQYF